These T cell receptor beta chains were read from a single sample in a study of blood T cell repertoires in COVID-19. Method: immunoSEQ multiplex PCR; TCRdb's copy keeps in-frame clones and lacks some. In the table there are about 84,000 clones, 83% of which are singletons. The sample comprised peripheral blood. These receptors were obtained from a woman of 80 years or more with acute or convalescent COVID-19. Both conserved end residues are part of each CDR3. The order of the fields is J gene, D gene, V gene, clone size, CDR3 DNA, CDR3 protein. D genes are given only for firm matches. Clone size is given for some rows only: seen once, a few or many times, or a class if the clone is expanded.

TRBJ2-5 | TRBD2 | TRBV11-2 | - | TGTGCCAGCAGCTTGGCGGGCGGGAGGGCCTATGAGACCCAGTACTTC | CASSLAGGRAYETQYF
TRBJ2-3 | - | TRBV5-1 | - | TGCGCCAGCAGCTTTTCCCCTAGCACAGATACGCAGTATTTT | CASSFSPSTDTQYF
TRBJ1-5 | - | TRBV20-1 | - | TGCAGTGCTAGTGATCTGCCCCGGACAGATTCCAATCAGCCCCAGCATTTT | CSASDLPRTDSNQPQHF
TRBJ2-7 | - | TRBV18 | - | TGTGCCAGCTCACCACCGGGCCCAAAATACGAGCAGTACTTC | CASSPPGPKYEQYF
TRBJ2-6 | TRBD1 | TRBV18 | - | TGTGCCAGCTCACCCGGGACAGGGGGCTCTGGGGCCAACGTCCTGACTTTC | CASSPGTGGSGANVLTF
TRBJ2-5 | - | TRBV29-1 | - | TGCAGCGTTGAAGTACCGGGACAAGTCCAAGAGACCCAGTACTTC | CSVEVPGQVQETQYF
TRBJ2-1 | TRBD2 | TRBV27 | - | TGTGCCAGCAGTCCTCCGGGGGGGCGGCCCAGGGAGCAGTTCTTC | CASSPPGGRPREQFF
TRBJ1-1 | - | TRBV7-2 | - | TGTGCCAGCAGCACGCAGGAAAACACTGAAGCTTTCTTT | CASSTQENTEAFF
TRBJ2-7 | TRBD2 | TRBV7-2 | many | TGTGCCAGCAGCTTTTCGGGGGAGGGGAGAAACGAGCAGTACTTC | CASSFSGEGRNEQYF
TRBJ1-2 | - | TRBV5-1 | - | TGCGCCAGCAGCTTGGGTGAGGCCGGCTATGGCTACACCTTC | CASSLGEAGYGYTF
TRBJ2-1 | - | TRBV7-2 | - | TGTGCCAGCAGCTTATTTGCGGCTTCCTACAATGAGCAGTTCTTC | CASSLFAASYNEQFF
TRBJ2-5 | - | TRBV11-2 | - | TGTGCCAGCAGCCGCATCCCGAACAGAGAAGAGACCCAGTACTTC | CASSRIPNREETQYF
TRBJ2-5 | - | TRBV24-1 | - | TGTGCCACCAGTGAGGAAGGGGTGACCCAGTACTTC | CATSEEGVTQYF
TRBJ2-2 | TRBD2 | TRBV7-2 | - | TGTGCCAGCAGTATACTAGCGGGAAACACCGGGGAGCTGTTTTTT | CASSILAGNTGELFF
TRBJ2-3 | - | TRBV27 | - | TGTGCCAGCAGTTTATATACCAGGGATACGCAGTATTTT | CASSLYTRDTQYF
TRBJ2-5 | TRBD1 | TRBV5-1 | - | TGCGCCAGCAGGGCCGGGACAGAAGAGACCCAGTACTTC | CASRAGTEETQYF
TRBJ2-5 | TRBD2 | TRBV15 | - | TGTGCCACCAGCACAGGGCTAGCGGGAGAAGAGACCCAGTACTTC | CATSTGLAGEETQYF
TRBJ2-2 | TRBD1 | TRBV2 | - | TGTGCCAGCAGGCCCGACAGGGGAGACACCGGGGAGCTGTTTTTT | CASRPDRGDTGELFF
TRBJ2-2 | TRBD2 | TRBV18 | few | TGTGCCAGCTCACCACAGGGACTAGCGGGAAACACCGGGGAGCTGTTTTTT | CASSPQGLAGNTGELFF
TRBJ1-1 | - | TRBV19 | - | TGTGCCAGTAGTATAAAAGGGGCGAACACTGAAGCTTTCTTT | CASSIKGANTEAFF
TRBJ2-1 | TRBD2 | TRBV5-1 | - | TGCGCCAGCAGCTCGACCGGGACTAGCGGGAACAATGAGCAGTTCTTC | CASSSTGTSGNNEQFF
TRBJ2-1 | TRBD1 | TRBV2 | - | TGTGCCAGCAGTAAAGACAGGGCCGCCTACAATGAGCAGTTCTTC | CASSKDRAAYNEQFF
TRBJ1-5 | - | TRBV21-1 | - | TGTGCCAGCAGCAATCTCTCAGGTCAGGGGCGAGGGAGCAATCAGCCCCAGCATTTT | CASSNLSGQGRGSNQPQHF
TRBJ2-2 | - | TRBV3-1/TRBV3-2 | - | TGTGCCAGCAGCCAAGCGAGGGCGGATACCGGGGAGCTGTTTTTT | CASSQARADTGELFF
TRBJ2-5 | TRBD2 | TRBV28 | - | TGTGCCGGTATGCGGCAGGGAGGGAGAGAGACCCAGTACTTC | CAGMRQGGRETQYF
TRBJ2-7 | TRBD2 | TRBV6-5 | - | TGTGCCAGCAGTACCCGGACTAGCGGCGACGAGCAGTACTTC | CASSTRTSGDEQYF
TRBJ1-1 | - | TRBV5-4 | - | TGTGCCAGCAGCCCGTCAACAGTGAACACTGAAGCTTTCTTT | CASSPSTVNTEAFF
TRBJ2-2 | TRBD1 | TRBV24-1 | - | TGTGCCACCAGTGATCCTGGGACAGTGGGGGCTGAGGAGCTGTTTTTT | CATSDPGTVGAEELFF
TRBJ2-5 | - | TRBV5-5 | - | TGTGCCAGCAGCTTTTCTCAGGGAGAGACCCAGTACTTC | CASSFSQGETQYF
TRBJ2-7 | - | TRBV6-5 | - | TGTGCCAGCAAAGAAGGGACATTTTCCTACGAGCAGTACTTC | CASKEGTFSYEQYF
TRBJ2-3 | TRBD2 | TRBV24-1 | few | TGTGCCACCAGTGATTCCCCTAGCGGGATGAAAGATACGCAGTATTTT | CATSDSPSGMKDTQYF
TRBJ1-6 | TRBD1 | TRBV5-6 | - | TGTGCCAGCAGTTTGACGGGACAGGGGGATTCACCCCTCCACTTT | CASSLTGQGDSPLHF
TRBJ1-2 | TRBD1 | TRBV28 | - | TGTGCCAGCAGTCCCGGGGGACAGGGACTACGTGGCTACACCTTC | CASSPGGQGLRGYTF
TRBJ1-5 | TRBD1 | TRBV6-6 | - | TGTGCCAGCAGTCTGACAGGGACAGAGTGGCCCCAGCATTTT | CASSLTGTEWPQHF
TRBJ2-5 | TRBD1 | TRBV12-3/TRBV12-4 | - | TGTGCCAGCAGCGGACAGGGCCAAGAGACCCAGTACTTC | CASSGQGQETQYF
TRBJ2-3 | - | TRBV7-2 | - | TGTGCCAGCAGCTTAGCGAGTCTCAGGGACACAGATACGCAGTATTTT | CASSLASLRDTDTQYF
TRBJ2-1 | TRBD2 | TRBV6-2/TRBV6-3 | - | TGTGCCAGCAGTTACAGCGGGAGAGAAGTTTATGAGCAGTTCTTC | CASSYSGREVYEQFF
TRBJ1-5 | - | TRBV6-5 | - | TGTGCCAGCAGTTACTCAGGGGTGGGTAATCAGCCCCAGCATTTT | CASSYSGVGNQPQHF
TRBJ2-7 | TRBD2 | TRBV19 | - | TGTGCCAGTAGTCCTCAGGAGGGAGGGGCCTACGAGCAGTACTTC | CASSPQEGGAYEQYF
TRBJ2-5 | TRBD1 | TRBV10-1 | - | TGCGCCAGCAGTGAGGGGGACAGGGGTATAGAGACCCAGTACTTC | CASSEGDRGIETQYF
TRBJ2-3 | - | TRBV7-2 | - | TGTGCCAGCAGCTTTGTCGGGATTAAGACAGATACGCAGTATTTT | CASSFVGIKTDTQYF
TRBJ2-2 | TRBD1 | TRBV19 | - | TGTGCCAGTAGTTCGAGACAGGGAATTGGGACCGGGGAGCTGTTTTTT | CASSSRQGIGTGELFF
TRBJ2-1 | - | TRBV5-1 | - | TGCGCCAGCACCTGGGACTTCAGCTCCTACAATGAGCAGTTCTTC | CASTWDFSSYNEQFF
TRBJ1-5 | - | TRBV10-3 | - | TGTGCCATCAGTGAGTGGGGGGGCCCAAATCAGCCCCAGCATTTT | CAISEWGGPNQPQHF
TRBJ2-1 | TRBD2 | TRBV14 | - | TGTGCCAGCAGCCTCATAAGCGGGAGGGGCTACAATGAGCAGTTCTTC | CASSLISGRGYNEQFF
TRBJ2-7 | - | TRBV12-3/TRBV12-4 | once | TGTGCCAGCAGCCCCCCCCCAGGGAGGGAGCAGTACTTC | CASSPPPGREQYF
TRBJ1-2 | - | TRBV9 | - | TGTGCCAGCAGCCCCCCCGCCGGGTCGTATGGCTACACCTTC | CASSPPAGSYGYTF
TRBJ2-2 | TRBD1 | TRBV28 | - | TGTGCCAGCAGTTTATTGACAGGGTTCGGGGAGCTGTTTTTT | CASSLLTGFGELFF
TRBJ2-3 | - | TRBV5-1 | - | TGCGCCAGCAGCTTGCAAGCCCACACAGATACGCAGTATTTT | CASSLQAHTDTQYF
TRBJ2-3 | - | TRBV7-2 | - | TGTGCCAGCAGCTTAGGGTGGGGGAGGGATACGCAGTATTTT | CASSLGWGRDTQYF
TRBJ2-4 | - | TRBV7-2 | - | TGTGCCAGCAGCTTAATGTTATCCCTAGCCAAAAACATTCAGTACTTC | CASSLMLSLAKNIQYF
TRBJ2-1 | TRBD1 | TRBV24-1 | - | TGTGCCACCAGTGACCCGGGACAGGGGAATGAGCAGTTCTTC | CATSDPGQGNEQFF
TRBJ2-4 | TRBD2 | TRBV7-3 | - | TGTGCCAGCAGCTTCGGGACTAGCGGGACCAAAAACATTCAGTACTTC | CASSFGTSGTKNIQYF
TRBJ2-5 | TRBD1 | TRBV6-5 | - | TGTGCCAGCAGTAGGGGGCGTGGGGAGACCCAGTACTTC | CASSRGRGETQYF
TRBJ1-2 | TRBD1 | TRBV2 | - | TGTGCCAGCACTAGACAGGGGGGCTATGGCTACACCTTC | CASTRQGGYGYTF
TRBJ1-6 | TRBD1 | TRBV9 | - | TGTGCCAGCAGCGACAAGACAGGGGGGAATTCACCCCTCCACTTT | CASSDKTGGNSPLHF
TRBJ1-1 | TRBD1 | TRBV7-6 | - | TGTGCCAGCAGCAAGGGCAGGGGGCAAGACACTGAAGCTTTCTTT | CASSKGRGQDTEAFF
TRBJ2-1 | - | TRBV5-4 | - | TGTGCCAGCAGCTTCTATAGCGGAAATGAGCAGTTCTTC | CASSFYSGNEQFF
TRBJ2-3 | - | TRBV25-1 | - | TGTGCCAGCAGTGAATGGGGACTCACAGATACGCAGTATTTT | CASSEWGLTDTQYF
TRBJ2-7 | - | TRBV4-1 | - | TGCGCCAGCAGCCAGGGGACACCGTTCCAGCAGTACTTC | CASSQGTPFQQYF